The 20 T cell receptor beta chains given below trace back to one sample, sequenced in a study of CD8 T cells in Susac syndrome. Roughly 0.45 to 1 ug RNA was reverse transcribed with random hexamers. TCRdb recomputed calls from the immunoSEQ multiplex PCR reads with MiXCR, one row per CDR3 protein. The sample has about 240,000 distinct CDR3 sequences, 90% to 96% seen once. The sample comprised CD4+ T cells from PBMCs. Receptor source: a human donor with Susac syndrome.

The chain uses TRBV30 and TRBJ1-1, with 8 bases matching TRBD1. Germline CDR1 reads GTSNPN; CDR2 reads SVGIG (reference sequence). The CDR3 length is 17 residues. V dropped 3 bases and J dropped 3; count of bases not matched to a gene: 15. CDR3 nucleotides: TGTGCCTGGAGCAACCCATCCCGCAGGGGGCTGGACACTGAAGCTTTCTTT. This translates into CAWSNPSRRGLDTEAFF.

This chain joins TRBV20-1 and TRBJ2-7; D is uncertain. Per the germline V gene, CDR1 is DFQATT and CDR2 is SNEGSKA (reference sequence). CDR3 length: 13 residues. The V end lost 3 bases, the J end lost 0 bases, and 9 bases lay between the germline ends. The CDR3: CSASRRISYEQYF. The DNA for the CDR3 is TGCAGTGCTAGTAGAAGAATCTCCTACGAGCAGTACTTC.

This chain links TRBV7-2 with TRBJ1-4; possibly TRBD1 for D (6 bases). The germline V gene encodes CDR1 SGHTA and CDR2 FQGNSA. Trimming took off 5 bases at V and 6 bases at J, with 16 bases between the two ends. There are 15 residues in the CDR3. The CDR3 reads CASSTRTVKHEKLFF. CDR3 nucleotide sequence: TGTGCCAGCAGCACCCGGACAGTCAAGCATGAAAAACTGTTTTTT.

V is TRBV29-1 and J is TRBJ2-1; D remains ambiguous. This CDR3 spans 12 amino acids. Germline loops: CDR1 SQVTM, CDR2 ANQGSEA. The V end was cut by 7 bases, the J end by 5 bases, with 12 bases between. The chain's CDR3 is CSASFANNEQFF. CDR3 DNA: TGCAGCGCCTCATTTGCCAACAATGAGCAGTTCTTC.

V and J are TRBV5-6 and TRBJ1-2; 7 bases agree with TRBD1. The CDR3 covers 13 residues. The J segment lost 4 bases and the V segment lost 4 bases, leaving 4 bases of the junction unmatched. CDR1 is SGHDT, CDR2 YYEEEE, per germline. In DNA form, the CDR3 reads TGTGCCAGCAGCCGGGGACAGTTCTATGGCTACACCTTC. Protein: CASSRGQFYGYTF.

This sequence joins TRBV19 and TRBJ2-3; D is unclear. The ends were cut back, 1 base at V and 5 bases at J, with 7 bases in the middle. The CDR3 runs to 13 residues. CDR1 and CDR2 from the germline V gene are LNHDA and SQIVND (reference sequence). The CDR3 DNA reads TGTGCCAGTAGTATAGGGTTTGGAGATACGCAGTATTTT. Amino acid sequence: CASSIGFGDTQYF.

The chain is built from TRBV20-1 and TRBJ1-1, with TRBD1 identical over 8 bases. The V gene's germline CDR1 is DFQATT and CDR2 SNEGSKA (reference sequence). This CDR3 is built from 14 residues. V dropped 1 base and J dropped 1; count of bases not matched to a gene: 2. CDR3 nucleotides: TGCAGTGCTAGAGGGGACAGGAGGAACACTGAAGCTTTCTTT. This gives the protein CSARGDRRNTEAFF.

The chain links TRBV29-1 to TRBJ2-1; D might be TRBD2 (6 bases). There are 12 residues in the CDR3. Trimming took 3 bases from V and 6 from J, leaving 9 bases between them. Looked up from germline, CDR1 is SQVTM and CDR2 is ANQGSEA. CDR3: CSVEGLRNEQFF. The DNA for the CDR3 is TGCAGCGTTGAGGGACTGCGCAATGAGCAGTTCTTC.

The V call is TRBV20-1, the J call TRBJ2-3, with a possible D match to TRBD1 (5 bases). The CDR3 totals 13 residues. V shed 2 bases and J shed 2 bases, with 8 bases lying between them. Germline V gene data show CDR1 as DFQATT and CDR2 as SNEGSKA (reference sequence). CDR3 nucleotides: TGCAGTGCTAGAAACAGGCCCACAGATACGCAGTATTTT. Translation: CSARNRPTDTQYF.

This chain joins TRBV29-1 and TRBJ1-2; D might be TRBD1 (5 bases). The CDR3 has 13 residues. Looked up from germline, CDR1 is SQVTM and CDR2 is ANQGSEA. Trimming removed 7 bases from V and 0 bases from J, with 12 bases in between. CDR3 amino acids: CSARRGANYGYTF. The DNA for the CDR3 is TGCAGCGCCCGGAGGGGAGCTAACTATGGCTACACCTTC.

The chain employs TRBV30 and TRBJ1-2; D is unresolved. Germline values: CDR1 GTSNPN, CDR2 SVGIG (reference sequence). This CDR3 comprises 16 residues. The V gene lost 8 bases and the J gene lost 2 bases, with 24 bases spanning the gap. The CDR3 sequence is CAARRATSLGNYGYTF. CDR3 nucleotides: TGTGCCGCGCGCCGGGCCACCTCCCTCGGGAACTATGGCTACACCTTC.

The genes are TRBV29-1 and TRBJ2-5; D uncertain. V lost 5 bases and J lost 5, with 21 bases in between. The V gene's germline CDR1 is SQVTM and CDR2 ANQGSEA. The CDR3 sequence is 15 residues long. The CDR3 DNA reads TGCAGCGTTCTGCCCGATAACTCAGCGAGGGAGACCCAGTACTTC. Its protein is CSVLPDNSARETQYF.

V is TRBV2 and J is TRBJ1-5; D uncertain. Germline CDR1 is SNHLY and CDR2 is FYNNEI. Trimming left V 2 bases short and J 5 bases short, with 10 bases between. The CDR3 covers 14 residues. The CDR3 DNA reads TGTGCCAGCAGTGAAAGAACAGTTGATCAGCCCCAGCATTTT. Its protein is CASSERTVDQPQHF. The full variable domain, rest sourced from reference TRBV2 and TRBJ1-5, is EPEVTQTPSHQVTQMGQEVILRCVPISNHLYFYWYRQILGQKVEFLVSFYNNEISEKSEIFDDQFSVERPDGSNFTLKIRSTKLEDSAMYFCASSERTVDQPQHFGDGTRLSIL.

The chain has TRBV9 and TRBJ2-5; TRBD2 agrees at 8 bases. Germline V gene lookup returns CDR1 SGDLS and CDR2 YYNGEE. The CDR3 is 14 amino acids. V gave up 4 bases and J gave up 1 base; unmatched junction bases: 3. CDR3 loop: CASSPGGTQETQYF. The CDR3 DNA reads TGTGCCAGCAGCCCGGGGGGGACCCAAGAGACCCAGTACTTC.

The V call is TRBV6-2 or TRBV6-3, the J call TRBJ2-1, with D perhaps TRBD1 (5 bases). Trimming removed 7 bases at V and 7 bases at J, with 14 bases between. The germline V gene has CDR1 MNHEY and CDR2 SVGEGT. The CDR3 runs to 13 residues. CDR3 sequence (DNA): TGTGCCAGCACCAGGGTCATGCGGAATGAGCAGTTCTTC. This gives the protein CASTRVMRNEQFF.

This clonotype has just a few counts. The gene calls are TRBV5-4 and TRBJ1-1; the D is unclear. Germline V gene lookup returns CDR1 SGHNT and CDR2 YYREEE (reference sequence). The CDR3 length is 14 residues. V was trimmed by 0 bases and J by 0 bases, leaving 6 bases between them. CDR3 in DNA: TGTGCCAGCAGCTTGGGTGGCATGAACACTGAAGCTTTCTTT. Residues: CASSLGGMNTEAFF.

The chain uses TRBV5-4 and TRBJ2-7; no clear D gene. Germline V gene sequence: CDR1 SGHNT, CDR2 YYREEE (reference sequence). The CDR3 is 16 residues long. V gave up 4 bases and J gave up 3 bases, with 20 bases separating them. In nucleotides, the CDR3 is TGTGCCAGCAGCAATTGGGTGGGTACGGCGTTCTACGAGCAGTACTTC. Translated, it gives CASSNWVGTAFYEQYF.

The chain carries TRBV29-1 and TRBJ1-1; D gene unclear. The V gene lost 8 bases and the J gene lost 0 bases, with 13 bases spanning the gap. This CDR3 has 13 residues. From germline, CDR1 is SQVTM and CDR2 ANQGSEA. The CDR3 loop reads CSLNGQMNTEAFF. Here the CDR3 DNA reads TGCAGCCTCAATGGGCAGATGAACACTGAAGCTTTCTTT.

This clonotype turned up a few times. The V call is TRBV7-3, the J call TRBJ1-1; 9 bases match TRBD1. V gave up 5 bases and J gave up 2 bases; unmatched junction bases: 3. The length of the CDR3 is 14 residues. Germline V gene sequence: CDR1 SGHTA, CDR2 FQGTGA. CDR3 residues: CASSQDRGNTEAFF. The CDR3 region has the DNA TGTGCCAGCAGCCAGGACAGGGGCAACACTGAAGCTTTCTTT. The full variable domain, rest sourced from reference TRBV7-3 and TRBJ1-1, is GAGVSQTPSNKVTEKGKYVELRCDPISGHTALYWYRQSLGQGPEFLIYFQGTGAADDSGLPNDRFFAVRPEGSVSTLKIQRTERGDSAVYLCASSQDRGNTEAFFGQGTRLTVV.

The gene calls are TRBV10-3 and TRBJ2-7; 7 nucleotides align to TRBD1. This CDR3 region has 11 residues. The V segment lost 6 bases and the J segment 6 bases; nucleotides outside the gene matches: 2. CDR1 and CDR2 from the germline V gene are ENHRY and SYGVKD. The CDR3 nucleotides are TGTGCCATCAGGGGACAGAGCGAGCAGTACTTC. Its protein product is CAIRGQSEQYF.